Following are 27 T cell receptor beta chains from one sample sequenced in a study of blood T cell repertoires in COVID-19. Profiled with immunoSEQ multiplex PCR; TCRdb holds only in-frame clones, not every one. This sample has 170,000 or so clones, with about 88% found just once. Material: peripheral blood. The receptors originated from a man in his sixties with COVID-19, enrolled during active disease.

V and J are TRBV27 and TRBJ1-3; no clear D gene. Trimming shortened V by 2 bases and J by 4 bases, and 18 bases separated the two germline ends. This CDR3 is 17 amino acids long. From germline, CDR1 is MNHEY and CDR2 SMNVEV (reference sequence). The CDR3: CASSLSPPGILGNTIYF. The CDR3 DNA reads TGTGCCAGCAGTTTAAGCCCGCCGGGGATTTTAGGAAACACCATATATTTT.

A single count supports this clone. V gene TRBV5-8 combines with J gene TRBJ1-6; tentative D call: TRBD1 (6 bases). The V gene lost 4 bases and the J gene lost 5 bases, with 13 bases spanning the gap. The V gene's germline CDR1 is SGHTS and CDR2 YDEGEE. This CDR3 region has 15 residues. The CDR3 sequence is CASSNRQAHNSPLHF. CDR3 bases: TGTGCCAGCAGCAACAGACAGGCCCATAATTCACCCCTCCACTTT.

This clone came up a few times. This chain uses TRBV2 with TRBJ2-7; D remains ambiguous. Germline V gives CDR1 SNHLY, CDR2 FYNNEI. The CDR3 is made up of 15 amino acids. V was clipped by 5 bases and J by 3 bases, with 17 bases between them. This CDR3 is CASSQTNQNLYEQYF. In nucleotides, the CDR3 is TGTGCCAGCAGTCAAACGAACCAGAACCTCTACGAGCAGTACTTC.

This clone was detected a few times. The gene calls are TRBV28 and TRBJ2-7; no clear D. Germline CDR1 MDHEN, CDR2 SYDVKM. Trimming removed 5 bases at V and 5 bases at J, with 16 bases between. This CDR3 contains 14 residues. The CDR3 loop reads CASSPPTRNDEQYF. The CDR3 coding sequence is TGTGCCAGCAGTCCACCGACAAGGAACGACGAGCAGTACTTC.

The table lists this clone with a few counts. The V call is TRBV18, the J call TRBJ1-1, with TRBD1 as a possible D gene (6 bases). V was shortened by 5 bases and J by 0 bases, with 10 bases between the two germline ends. Per germline, CDR1 KGHSH and CDR2 LQKENI. The CDR3 loop spans 14 amino acids. In DNA, the CDR3 is TGTGCCAGCTCATCTCGACAGGTGAACACTGAAGCTTTCTTT. Translation: CASSSRQVNTEAFF.

This chain joins TRBV6-5 and TRBJ1-4; D unresolved. The germline V and J ends were trimmed by 5 bases and 7 bases, with 14 bases remaining between them. CDR3 length: 14 amino acids. Germline V gene lookup returns CDR1 MNHEY and CDR2 SVGAGI. DNA for the CDR3: TGTGCCAGCAGTAAGAGATCAACGGGTGAAAAACTGTTTTTT. Protein: CASSKRSTGEKLFF.

The chain carries TRBV7-3 and TRBJ1-1; D might be TRBD1 (6 bases). V was trimmed by 2 bases and J by 5 bases, leaving 15 bases between them. Germline V gives CDR1 SGHTA, CDR2 FQGTGA. This CDR3 spans 15 amino acids. CDR3: CASSLLGRGLTEAFF. CDR3 DNA sequence: TGTGCCAGCAGCTTACTCGGCAGGGGTTTGACTGAAGCTTTCTTT.

This chain uses TRBV27 with TRBJ1-3; D ambiguous. The germline CDR1 and CDR2 sequences are MNHEY and SMNVEV (reference sequence). This CDR3 contains 13 residues. Trimming stripped 6 bases from V and 1 base from J, with 7 bases between. The CDR3 nucleotides are TGTGCCAGCAGCGAGGTGTCTGGAAACACCATATATTTT. Residues: CASSEVSGNTIYF.

The chain uses TRBV5-1 and TRBJ2-7; 8 positions agree with TRBD1. The J segment lost 5 bases and the V segment lost 2 bases, leaving 15 bases of the junction unmatched. The germline V gene encodes CDR1 SGHRS and CDR2 YFSETQ. The CDR3 extends over 17 amino acids. CDR3 in amino acids: CASSLGFSAGGADEQYF. The CDR3 region has the DNA TGCGCCAGCAGCTTAGGATTCTCCGCAGGGGGCGCGGACGAGCAGTACTTC. The full variable domain, its missing parts supplied by reference TRBV5-1 and TRBJ2-7, is KAGVTQTPRYLIKTRGQQVTLSCSPISGHRSVSWYQQTPGQGLQFLFEYFSETQRNKGNFPGRFSGRQFSNSRSEMNVSTLELGDSALYLCASSLGFSAGGADEQYFGPGTRLTVT.

This rearrangement joins TRBV7-9 to TRBJ1-1, with D uncertain. V was trimmed by 1 base and J by 4 bases, leaving 25 bases between them. The CDR3 is 19 amino acids. Germline CDR1 is SEHNR and CDR2 is FQNEAQ (reference sequence). CDR3 nucleotides: TGTGCCAGCAGCTTAGATCTTCGGGTGGAAAGCCGGCGGGTCACTGAAGCTTTCTTT. As protein: CASSLDLRVESRRVTEAFF.

The chain joins TRBV7-9 to TRBJ1-1, with unresolved D. Trimming took 0 bases from V and 0 from J, leaving 8 bases between them. Germline V gene sequence: CDR1 SEHNR, CDR2 FQNEAQ (reference sequence). CDR3 length equals 15 residues. DNA for the CDR3: TGTGCCAGCAGCTTAGCAGCGGTAATGAACACTGAAGCTTTCTTT. Translation gives CASSLAAVMNTEAFF.

The chain is built from TRBV10-2 and TRBJ1-6; D is uncertain. Germline CDR1 WSHSY, CDR2 SAAADI. Trimming removed 3 bases at V and 10 bases at J, with 7 bases between. The CDR3 runs to 12 residues. CDR3: CASSDQVSPLHF. CDR3 DNA sequence: TGCGCCAGCAGTGATCAGGTCTCACCCCTCCACTTT.

This chain connects TRBV27 to TRBJ1-2, with 8 bases matching TRBD1. CDR1 and CDR2 from the germline V gene are MNHEY and SMNVEV (reference sequence). The CDR3 runs to 15 residues. Germline trimming cut 2 bases from V and 4 bases from J; bases unmatched to any gene: 6. The CDR3 loop is CASSLKPTGAYGYTF. CDR3 in DNA: TGTGCCAGCAGTTTAAAGCCGACAGGGGCCTATGGCTACACCTTC.

This clone was detected only once. The genes are TRBV29-1 and TRBJ1-2; 12 bases map to TRBD1. Germline CDR1 is SQVTM and CDR2 is ANQGSEA. The CDR3 length is 16 residues. The V gene end was trimmed by 3 bases and the J gene end by 7 bases; junction bases not matched to a gene: 12. The CDR3 spells CSVEAGGDRGLVGYTF. For the CDR3, the DNA is TGCAGCGTTGAGGCCGGAGGGGACAGGGGGCTTGTTGGCTACACCTTC.

The CDR3 region has the DNA TGTGCCAGCAGTTACTCGGGCTTTGGTGGCTACACCTTC. Translation gives CASSYSGFGGYTF. The chain is built from TRBV6-2 or TRBV6-3 and TRBJ1-2, with unresolved D. V was cut by 0 bases and J by 7 bases, with 9 bases left in between. The CDR3 covers 13 residues. The germline V gene encodes CDR1 MNHEY and CDR2 SVGEGT.

The sample holds a few counts of this clone. This rearrangement joins TRBV2 to TRBJ1-1; D is ambiguous. This CDR3 has 17 amino acids. V gave up 6 bases and J gave up 4 bases, with 24 bases separating them. In germline, CDR1 is SNHLY, CDR2 FYNNEI. Written as DNA, the CDR3 is TGTGCCAGCAGCAACCTCCCGCGAACCGGGAAGGGCACTGAAGCTTTCTTT. Amino acids: CASSNLPRTGKGTEAFF. Full variable domain (remainder filled in from reference TRBV2 and TRBJ1-1): EPEVTQTPSHQVTQMGQEVILRCVPISNHLYFYWYRQILGQKVEFLVSFYNNEISEKSEIFDDQFSVERPDGSNFTLKIRSTKLEDSAMYFCASSNLPRTGKGTEAFFGQGTRLTVV.

This chain connects TRBV18 to TRBJ2-1; 7 bases are a match to TRBD2. Germline V lookup: CDR1 KGHSH, CDR2 LQKENI. V lost 6 bases to trimming and J lost 1 base; unmatched junction nucleotides: 3. This CDR3 has 14 residues. CDR3 region: CASSGGSSYNEQFF. The CDR3 coding sequence is TGTGCCAGCTCTGGCGGGAGTTCCTACAATGAGCAGTTCTTC. Looking up the rest from reference TRBV18 and TRBJ2-1 gives the full variable domain: NAGVMQNPRHLVRRRGQEARLRCSPMKGHSHVYWYRQLPEEGLKFMVYLQKENIIDESGMPKERFSAEFPKEGPSILRIQQVVRGDSAAYFCASSGGSSYNEQFFGPGTRLTVL.

This chain joins TRBV6-4 and TRBJ2-1; 8 nucleotides align to TRBD2. The V and J ends lost 5 bases and 9 bases, in that order; junction bases with no gene match: 15. Germline V gene sequence: CDR1 MRHNA, CDR2 SNTAGT. This CDR3 has 16 residues. The CDR3 protein is CASSTSGGGLSGEQFF. Here the CDR3 DNA reads TGTGCCAGCAGTACTAGCGGAGGGGGTCTATCGGGTGAGCAGTTCTTC.

The chain carries TRBV19 and TRBJ2-1; 14 bases align to TRBD2. The CDR3 runs to 16 residues. Trimming took 4 bases from V and 10 from J; bases not matched to a gene: 9. The germline gives CDR1 LNHDA, CDR2 SQIVND (reference sequence). The CDR3 is CASSTPGTSGSLEQFF. The DNA for the CDR3 is TGTGCCAGTAGTACCCCCGGGACTAGCGGGAGTCTAGAGCAGTTCTTC.

The V call is TRBV5-1, the J call TRBJ2-5; 10 positions agree with TRBD2. Trimming cost V 4 bases and J 4 bases; bases outside gene matches: 7. The CDR3 has 15 residues. Looked up from germline, CDR1 is SGHRS and CDR2 is YFSETQ. In DNA, the CDR3 is TGCGCCAGCAGCCAGGACAGCGGGAGGGCAGAGACCCAGTACTTC. Protein product: CASSQDSGRAETQYF.

This clone was counted once. The genes are TRBV7-9 and TRBJ1-5, with unresolved D. V was clipped by 4 bases and J by 1 base, with 11 bases between them. The CDR3 is 15 amino acids. Germline CDR1 and CDR2: SEHNR and FQNEAQ (reference sequence). CDR3 residues: CASSYGDSSNQPQHF. The CDR3 bases are TGTGCCAGCAGCTACGGGGATTCAAGCAATCAGCCCCAGCATTTT.

The chain links TRBV19 to TRBJ1-1; 7 bases match TRBD1. CDR1 and CDR2 (germline): LNHDA, SQIVND (reference sequence). CDR3 length: 13 amino acids. J gave up 1 base and V 8 bases, and 4 bases lay outside the gene matches. Here the CDR3 reads CASQGQPNTEAFF. CDR3 bases: TGTGCCAGTCAGGGACAGCCGAACACTGAAGCTTTCTTT.

The chain carries TRBV28 and TRBJ1-5; D might be TRBD1 (6 bases). The CDR3 contains 15 residues. V was trimmed by 3 bases and J by 6 bases, leaving 15 bases between them. Germline CDR1 MDHEN, CDR2 SYDVKM. The CDR3: CASSFFSGAVQPQHF. The CDR3 region has the DNA TGTGCCAGCAGTTTTTTCTCAGGGGCGGTTCAGCCCCAGCATTTT.

In its sample, this clone was seen once. The rearrangement links TRBV11-3 to TRBJ2-1, with TRBD2 matching 7 bases. The CDR3 has 15 residues. The germline gives CDR1 SGHNT, CDR2 YENEEA. Trimming at V came to 7 bases and at J to 1 base, leaving 7 bases not matched to a gene. The CDR3 nucleotides are TGTGCCAGCAACCCCAGCGGGAAATCCTACAATGAGCAGTTCTTC. The encoded protein is CASNPSGKSYNEQFF.

This chain joins TRBV2 and TRBJ1-5, with 10 bases lining up with TRBD1. CDR1 is SNHLY, CDR2 FYNNEI, per germline. The CDR3 is 14 residues long. The ends lost 2 bases at V and 10 bases at J; junction bases unmatched: 5. The CDR3 protein is CASSESTGGVPQHF. The DNA for the CDR3 is TGTGCCAGCAGTGAATCGACAGGGGGCGTTCCCCAGCATTTT.

The chain links TRBV6-2 or TRBV6-3 to TRBJ1-1, with D unresolved. V was clipped by 4 bases and J by 8 bases, with 17 bases between them. The CDR3 is made up of 14 amino acids. Germline V CDR1 and CDR2: MNHEY, SVGEGT. Here the CDR3 DNA reads TGTGCCAGCAGTTCGAACAAGCCAGGTCAAGAAGCTTTCTTT. Its protein product is CASSSNKPGQEAFF.

This clone was observed once. This sequence joins TRBV6-5 and TRBJ2-1, with 8 bases aligning to TRBD2. The CDR3 sequence is 15 residues long. Germline CDR1 reads MNHEY; CDR2 reads SVGAGI. The J segment lost 1 base and the V segment lost 5 bases, leaving 4 bases of the junction unmatched. CDR3 sequence: CASSLAGTSYNEQFF. The CDR3 region has the DNA TGTGCCAGCAGTCTAGCGGGTACATCCTACAATGAGCAGTTCTTC.